This entry lists 30 T cell receptor beta chains sequenced from one sample in a study of blood T cell repertoires in COVID-19. The table came from immunoSEQ multiplex PCR; TCRdb's copy has only in-frame clones and leaves some out. The table includes about 180,000 clones, around four fifths detected once. Specimen: peripheral blood. These receptor sequences come from a woman between 70 and 85 years old with COVID-19, enrolled during active disease.

The genes are TRBV7-2 and TRBJ1-6; 10 nucleotides match TRBD1. V dropped 3 bases and J dropped 9; count of bases not matched to a gene: 5. The CDR3 has 15 amino acids. CDR1 and CDR2 (germline): SGHTA, FQGNSA. CDR3 DNA sequence: TGTGCCAGCAGCTTGACCGGGACAGGGGCTTCACCCCTCCACTTT. Translation gives CASSLTGTGASPLHF. Drawing the rest from reference TRBV7-2 and TRBJ1-6, the complete variable domain is GAGVSQSPSNKVTEKGKDVELRCDPISGHTALYWYRQSLGQGLEFLIYFQGNSAPDKSGLPSDRFSAERTGGSVSTLTIQRTQQEDSAVYLCASSLTGTGASPLHFGNGTRLTVT.

This chain uses TRBV11-2 with TRBJ2-1; weak D call: TRBD2 (6 bases). V was trimmed by 5 bases and J by 0 bases, leaving 11 bases between them. Germline V lookup: CDR1 SGHAT, CDR2 FQNNGV. The CDR3 contains 15 residues. CDR3 sequence reads: CASSTGGSSYNEQFF. The CDR3 bases are TGTGCCAGCAGCACCGGGGGAAGCTCCTACAATGAGCAGTTCTTC.

The rearrangement links TRBV29-1 to TRBJ2-2; D is unresolved. Trimming shortened V by 7 bases and J by 6 bases, and 9 bases separated the two germline ends. The CDR3 has 11 residues. Germline CDR1 is SQVTM and CDR2 is ANQGSEA. This CDR3 is CSGGLAGELFF. For the CDR3, the DNA is TGCAGCGGGGGTTTAGCCGGGGAGCTGTTTTTT.

The J gene is TRBJ2-7, the V gene TRBV28, with 7 bases lining up with TRBD2. There are 14 residues in the CDR3. J lost 3 bases, V lost 4 bases, and 6 bases had no gene match. Germline CDR1 is MDHEN and CDR2 is SYDVKM. The CDR3 nucleotides read TGTGCCAGCAGTTCCGCCGGGACTAACTACGAGCAGTACTTC. As protein: CASSSAGTNYEQYF.

Only a few counts were recorded for this clone. The chain combines TRBV7-9 with TRBJ1-2, with 7 bases matching TRBD1. Germline V gene data show CDR1 as SEHNR and CDR2 as FQNEAQ (reference sequence). The CDR3 consists of 13 residues. V was clipped by 5 bases and J by 7 bases; unmatched bases: 7. CDR3 protein: CASSPDRASGYTF. CDR3 coding DNA: TGTGCCAGCAGCCCTGACAGGGCGAGTGGCTACACCTTC.

The V gene is TRBV7-7, the J gene TRBJ2-3; 10 positions agree with TRBD2. The V and J ends lost 5 bases and 3 bases, in that order; junction bases with no gene match: 5. CDR1 is SSHAT and CDR2 is FNYEAQ in the germline V gene (reference sequence). The CDR3 extends over 15 amino acids. CDR3: CASSNSGRVTDTQYF. DNA for the CDR3: TGTGCCAGCAGCAACAGCGGGAGGGTAACAGATACGCAGTATTTT.

This clone came up once. The V and J genes are TRBV3-1 (or the pseudogene TRBV3-2) and TRBJ1-4; 9 positions agree with TRBD1. Germline V gene data show CDR1 as LGHDT and CDR2 as YNNKEL (reference sequence). The CDR3 is 14 amino acids. The V gene end was trimmed by 10 bases and the J gene end by 5 bases; junction bases not matched to a gene: 8. The CDR3 reads CATGGQGWNEKLFF. The CDR3 DNA reads TGTGCCACCGGGGGACAGGGTTGGAATGAAAAACTGTTTTTT.

The chain recombines TRBV5-1 with TRBJ2-5; D call uncertain. Germline V gene data show CDR1 as SGHRS and CDR2 as YFSETQ. V was cut by 0 bases and J by 0 bases, with 12 bases left in between. The CDR3 has 16 residues. In DNA, the CDR3 is TGCGCCAGCAGCTTGGAAAAGTTGAGATACCAAGAGACCCAGTACTTC. Protein: CASSLEKLRYQETQYF.

The chain recombines TRBV5-1 with TRBJ2-3, with 7 bases lining up with TRBD1. J gave up 1 base and V 3 bases, and 5 bases lay outside the gene matches. This CDR3 has 15 residues. CDR1 is SGHRS, CDR2 YFSETQ, per germline. The CDR3 sequence: CASSSRGQRTDTQYF. CDR3 nucleotides: TGCGCCAGCAGCTCCCGGGGACAGCGCACAGATACGCAGTATTTT.

This clone was counted a single time. V gene TRBV7-2 combines with J gene TRBJ1-5; tentatively, D is TRBD1 (5 bases). V lost 5 bases and J lost 6, with 14 bases in between. Per the germline V gene, CDR1 is SGHTA and CDR2 is FQGNSA. The CDR3 extends over 14 amino acids. In DNA form, the CDR3 reads TGTGCCAGCAGCCTGAGTCAGGGAGGTCAGCCCCAGCATTTT. This sequence encodes CASSLSQGGQPQHF.

This chain links TRBV25-1 with TRBJ2-2, with a weak D call TRBD2 (6 bases). This CDR3 is 15 amino acids long. Germline CDR1 and CDR2: MGHDK and SYGVNS. With 6 bases removed from V and 8 bases from J, the gap between germline ends came to 19 bases. Here the CDR3 reads CASRGLTLGLGELFF. CDR3 coding DNA: TGTGCCAGCAGGGGACTCACTTTGGGGTTGGGGGAGCTGTTTTTT.

The chain joins TRBV6-1 to TRBJ2-7; 7 bases align to TRBD2. V dropped 2 bases and J dropped 5; count of bases not matched to a gene: 9. The CDR3 is made up of 15 amino acids. Germline V lookup: CDR1 MNHNS, CDR2 SASEGT. The CDR3: CASSEYTAGMNEQYF. CDR3 in DNA: TGTGCCAGCAGTGAATATACAGCGGGAATGAACGAGCAGTACTTC.

This clone has only a few counts. This chain links TRBV7-2 with TRBJ2-2; weak D call: TRBD2 (6 bases). Per germline, CDR1 SGHTA and CDR2 FQGNSA. CDR3 length: 16 residues. V lost 3 bases and J lost 2, with 13 bases in between. The CDR3 DNA reads TGTGCCAGCAGCTTTACCGGGACTGTCAACACCGGGGAGCTGTTTTTT. It encodes CASSFTGTVNTGELFF.

The rearrangement uses TRBV27 and TRBJ1-1, with 8 bases lining up with TRBD1. CDR3 length equals 14 residues. The J segment lost 4 bases and the V segment lost 6 bases, leaving 7 bases of the junction unmatched. Per germline, CDR1 MNHEY and CDR2 SMNVEV (reference sequence). CDR3 in DNA: TGTGCCAGCAGGATCGGAGGACAGGGCACTGAAGCTTTCTTT. It codes for CASRIGGQGTEAFF.

The chain combines TRBV28 with TRBJ2-6, with D possibly matching TRBD2 (6 bases). Germline CDR1 reads MDHEN; CDR2 reads SYDVKM. V was shortened by 6 bases and J by 4 bases, with 10 bases between the two germline ends. The CDR3 loop spans 14 amino acids. The CDR3 nucleotides read TGTGCCAGCAGGAGGGGAGGCGGGGCCAACGTCCTGACTTTC. It is translated as CASRRGGGANVLTF.

V is TRBV28 and J is TRBJ2-2; D might be TRBD2 (5 bases). This CDR3 has 15 amino acids. The V gene's germline CDR1 is MDHEN and CDR2 SYDVKM. Trimming stripped 5 bases from V and 0 bases from J, with 10 bases between. CDR3 protein: CASSPGGPNTGELFF. CDR3 in DNA: TGTGCCAGCAGTCCTGGCGGGCCGAACACCGGGGAGCTGTTTTTT. Combining the CDR3 with reference TRBV28 and TRBJ2-2 gives the whole variable domain DVKVTQSSRYLVKRTGEKVFLECVQDMDHENMFWYRQDPGLGLRLIYFSYDVKMKEKGDIPEGYSVSREKKERFSLILESASTNQTSMYLCASSPGGPNTGELFFGEGSRLTVL.

This chain links TRBV24-1 with TRBJ2-3; possible D gene TRBD1, 6 bases. From germline, CDR1 is KGHDR and CDR2 SFDVKD. Trimming shortened V by 6 bases and J by 0 bases, and 21 bases separated the two germline ends. The CDR3 is 18 amino acids. The CDR3 DNA sequence: TGTGCCACCAGTTCTCTAACACAGGGTACTAGGAGCACAGATACGCAGTATTTT. Protein sequence: CATSSLTQGTRSTDTQYF.

The chain couples TRBV19 to TRBJ1-2; no definite D call. CDR1 and CDR2 (germline): LNHDA, SQIVND (reference sequence). This CDR3 has 14 amino acids. Trimming left V 2 bases short and J 2 bases short, with 9 bases between. The CDR3 sequence is CASSIRGLNYGYTF. DNA for the CDR3: TGTGCCAGTAGTATAAGAGGGTTGAACTATGGCTACACCTTC. Combining the CDR3 with reference TRBV19 and TRBJ1-2 gives the whole variable domain DGGITQSPKYLFRKEGQNVTLSCEQNLNHDAMYWYRQDPGQGLRLIYYSQIVNDFQKGDIAEGYSVSREKKESFPLTVTSAQKNPTAFYLCASSIRGLNYGYTFGSGTRLTVV.

The J gene is TRBJ2-6, the V gene TRBV30; 9 nucleotides align to TRBD1. The trim removed 2 bases at V and 1 base at J, leaving 6 bases unmatched. From germline, CDR1 is GTSNPN and CDR2 SVGIG (reference sequence). The CDR3 extends over 17 amino acids. CDR3 amino acids: CAWSREQGASGANVLTF. The CDR3 region has the DNA TGTGCCTGGAGTAGAGAACAGGGGGCGTCTGGGGCCAACGTCCTGACTTTC.

This clone was seen a handful of times. The chain has TRBV10-2 and TRBJ2-2; D unresolved. The CDR3 extends over 14 amino acids. Germline V gene sequence: CDR1 WSHSY, CDR2 SAAADI. V was trimmed by 10 bases and J by 0 bases, leaving 12 bases between them. The DNA of the CDR3 is TGCGCCACCTCACTCTTCCCGAACACCGGGGAGCTGTTTTTT. Translation: CATSLFPNTGELFF.

The J gene is TRBJ2-3, the V gene TRBV30, with D unclear. V was shortened by 1 base and J by 8 bases, with 7 bases between the two germline ends. Germline V lookup: CDR1 GTSNPN, CDR2 SVGIG (reference sequence). The length of the CDR3 is 11 residues. The DNA of the CDR3 is TGTGCCTGGAGTGAGACGGGTACGCAGTATTTT. Its protein product is CAWSETGTQYF.

The CDR3 region is CASSYSYEGRTEAFF. In nucleotides, the CDR3 is TGTGCCAGCAGTTACTCGTACGAAGGGAGGACTGAAGCTTTCTTT. The chain joins TRBV6-5 to TRBJ1-1, with D hard to call. The V gene's germline CDR1 is MNHEY and CDR2 SVGAGI. V was clipped by 0 bases and J by 5 bases, with 13 bases between them. The CDR3 is 15 amino acids.

This chain joins TRBV25-1 and TRBJ2-7; D perhaps matches TRBD2 (7 bases). This CDR3 is 15 amino acids long. Trimming took off 4 bases at V and 0 bases at J, with 13 bases between the two ends. Germline assignment: CDR1 MGHDK and CDR2 SYGVNS. CDR3 sequence: CASSGPGGNSYEQYF. The DNA of the CDR3 is TGTGCCAGCAGTGGCCCGGGGGGCAACTCCTACGAGCAGTACTTC.

The rearrangement uses TRBV10-3 and TRBJ2-2; TRBD1 is a possible D gene (6 bases). Trimming stripped 2 bases from V and 7 bases from J, with 11 bases between. Germline values: CDR1 ENHRY, CDR2 SYGVKD. This CDR3 contains 14 residues. The CDR3 DNA is TGTGCCATCAGTGAGGTTAGGGGGTTCGGGGAGCTGTTTTTT. Encoded protein: CAISEVRGFGELFF.

This chain joins TRBV28 and TRBJ1-2; 7 nucleotides match TRBD1. The CDR3 loop spans 15 amino acids. V lost 3 bases and J lost 0; bases outside the gene matches: 4. From germline, CDR1 is MDHEN and CDR2 SYDVKM. This CDR3 is CASSFWGQSNYGYTF. The CDR3 nucleotides are TGTGCCAGCAGTTTTTGGGGACAGTCTAACTATGGCTACACCTTC.

The rearrangement links TRBV5-1 to TRBJ2-1; TRBD2 matches 11 bases. The germline gives CDR1 SGHRS, CDR2 YFSETQ. V was clipped by 4 bases and J by 4 bases; unmatched bases: 1. The CDR3 sequence is 14 residues long. As DNA, the CDR3 is TGCGCCAGCAGCATAGCGGGAGGGTACAATGAGCAGTTCTTC. As protein: CASSIAGGYNEQFF.

This clone has a single count. The chain links TRBV19 to TRBJ2-5; D unresolved. Trimming cost V 5 bases and J 1 base, with 8 bases left between them. Germline CDR1 LNHDA, CDR2 SQIVND (reference sequence). The CDR3 has 13 amino acids. The CDR3: CASSARFQETQYF. The CDR3 bases are TGTGCCAGTAGTGCCCGGTTCCAAGAGACCCAGTACTTC.

The V gene is TRBV5-6, the J gene TRBJ2-3, with 13 bases fitting TRBD2. In germline, CDR1 is SGHDT, CDR2 YYEEEE. The CDR3 is 16 amino acids. V was clipped by 4 bases and J by 5 bases; unmatched bases: 7. CDR3 in DNA: TGTGCCAGCAGCCCTGGGACTAGCGGGAAGTTAGATACGCAGTATTTT. Translating gives CASSPGTSGKLDTQYF.

This clone has more than one count but fewer than ten. This chain connects TRBV18 to TRBJ2-7; 7 nucleotides match TRBD1. The CDR3 runs to 14 residues. The germline V gene has CDR1 KGHSH and CDR2 LQKENI. Trimming took 3 bases from V and 5 from J; bases not matched to a gene: 7. The CDR3 nucleotides are TGTGCCAGCTCACCCCGTAGGGGGCAAAACGAGCAGTACTTC. Translation gives CASSPRRGQNEQYF.

This clone showed up just a few times. This chain connects TRBV30 to TRBJ2-7; D might be TRBD1 (6 bases). The germline V gene has CDR1 GTSNPN and CDR2 SVGIG (reference sequence). The CDR3 length is 12 residues. The V and J ends lost 1 base and 3 bases respectively, with 7 bases between them. CDR3 sequence (DNA): TGTGCCTGGAGTGAACAGGGCTACGAGCAGTACTTC. This encodes CAWSEQGYEQYF. The complete variable domain, with remaining parts taken from reference TRBV30 and TRBJ2-7, reads SQTIHQWPATLVQPVGSPLSLECTVEGTSNPNLYWYRQAAGRGLQLLFYSVGIGQISSEVPQNLSASRPQDRQFILSSKKLLLSDSGFYLCAWSEQGYEQYFGPGTRLTVT.